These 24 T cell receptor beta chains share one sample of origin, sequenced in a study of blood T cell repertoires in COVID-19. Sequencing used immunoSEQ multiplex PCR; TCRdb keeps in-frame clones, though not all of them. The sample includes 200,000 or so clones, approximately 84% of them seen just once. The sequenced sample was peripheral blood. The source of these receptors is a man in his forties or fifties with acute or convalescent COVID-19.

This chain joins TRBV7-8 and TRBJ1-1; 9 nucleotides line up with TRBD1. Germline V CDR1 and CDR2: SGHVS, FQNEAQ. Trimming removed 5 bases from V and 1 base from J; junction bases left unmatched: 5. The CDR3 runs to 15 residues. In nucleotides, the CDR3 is TGTGCCAGCAGCCCTTCGGGACAGGGGAACACTGAAGCTTTCTTT. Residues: CASSPSGQGNTEAFF.

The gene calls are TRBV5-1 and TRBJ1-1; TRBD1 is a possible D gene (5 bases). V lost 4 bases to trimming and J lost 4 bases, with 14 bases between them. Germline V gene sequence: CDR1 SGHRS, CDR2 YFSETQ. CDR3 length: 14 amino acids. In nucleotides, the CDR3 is TGCGCCAGCAGCCCGGCCCAGGGAGGCACTGAAGCTTTCTTT. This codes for CASSPAQGGTEAFF. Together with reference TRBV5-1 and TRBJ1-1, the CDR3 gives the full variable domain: KAGVTQTPRYLIKTRGQQVTLSCSPISGHRSVSWYQQTPGQGLQFLFEYFSETQRNKGNFPGRFSGRQFSNSRSEMNVSTLELGDSALYLCASSPAQGGTEAFFGQGTRLTVV.

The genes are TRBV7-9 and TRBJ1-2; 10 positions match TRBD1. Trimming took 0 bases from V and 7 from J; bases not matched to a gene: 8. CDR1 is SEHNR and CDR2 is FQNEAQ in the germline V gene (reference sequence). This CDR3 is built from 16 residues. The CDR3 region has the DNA TGTGCCAGCAGCTTAGCGCTCGGACAGGGGGGATTTGGCTACACCTTC. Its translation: CASSLALGQGGFGYTF.

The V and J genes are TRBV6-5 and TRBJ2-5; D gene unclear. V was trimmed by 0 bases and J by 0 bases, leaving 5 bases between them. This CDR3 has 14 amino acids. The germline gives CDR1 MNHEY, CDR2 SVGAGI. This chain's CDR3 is CASSYSHNQETQYF. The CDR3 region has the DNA TGTGCCAGCAGTTACTCGCACAACCAAGAGACCCAGTACTTC.

CDR3 loop: CASSGGDGLLTNTGELFF. The CDR3 region has the DNA TGTGCCAGCAGCGGAGGGGATGGACTACTTACGAACACCGGGGAGCTGTTTTTT. This chain connects TRBV4-2 to TRBJ2-2; D perhaps matches TRBD2 (6 bases). The CDR3 is made up of 18 amino acids. The germline V and J ends were trimmed by 5 bases and 0 bases, with 19 bases remaining between them. From germline, CDR1 is LGHNA and CDR2 YNFKEQ.

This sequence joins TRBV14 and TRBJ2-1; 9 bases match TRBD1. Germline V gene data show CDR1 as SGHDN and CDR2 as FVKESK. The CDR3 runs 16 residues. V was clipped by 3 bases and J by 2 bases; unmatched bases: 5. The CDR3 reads CASSQGQGSTYNEQFF. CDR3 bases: TGTGCCAGCAGCCAGGGACAGGGCAGCACCTACAATGAGCAGTTCTTC.

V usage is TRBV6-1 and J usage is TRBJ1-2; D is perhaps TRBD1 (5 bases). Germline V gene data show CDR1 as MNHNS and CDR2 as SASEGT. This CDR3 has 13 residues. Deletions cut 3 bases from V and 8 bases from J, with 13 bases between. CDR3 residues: CASSDDRRNGYTF. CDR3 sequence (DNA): TGTGCCAGCAGTGATGACAGAAGAAACGGCTACACCTTC.

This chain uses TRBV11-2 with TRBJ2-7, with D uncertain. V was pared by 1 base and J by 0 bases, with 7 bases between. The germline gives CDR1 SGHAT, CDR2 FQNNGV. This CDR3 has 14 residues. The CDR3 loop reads CASSLVGSSYEQYF. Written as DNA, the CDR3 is TGTGCCAGCAGCTTAGTGGGCAGCTCCTACGAGCAGTACTTC.

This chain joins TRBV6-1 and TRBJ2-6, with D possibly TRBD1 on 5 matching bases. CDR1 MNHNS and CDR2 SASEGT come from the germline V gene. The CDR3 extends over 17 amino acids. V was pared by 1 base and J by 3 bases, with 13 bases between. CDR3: CASSEGQGRVGANVLTF. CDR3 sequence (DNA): TGTGCCAGCAGTGAAGGGCAGGGCCGGGTTGGGGCCAACGTCCTGACTTTC.

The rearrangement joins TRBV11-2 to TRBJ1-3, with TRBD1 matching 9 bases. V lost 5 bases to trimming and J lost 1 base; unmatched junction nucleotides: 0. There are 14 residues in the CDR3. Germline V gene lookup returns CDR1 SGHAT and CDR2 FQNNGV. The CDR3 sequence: CASSDRGSGNTIYF. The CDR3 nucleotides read TGTGCCAGCAGCGACAGGGGGTCTGGAAACACCATATATTTT.

This chain's CDR3 is CASLFQRGTEAFF. DNA for the CDR3: TGTGCCAGTCTGTTTCAACGGGGAACTGAAGCTTTCTTT. This chain connects TRBV6-5 to TRBJ1-1; D call uncertain. V lost 9 bases and J 5 bases, leaving 16 bases between the germline ends. Germline lookup yields CDR1 MNHEY and CDR2 SVGAGI. This CDR3 contains 13 residues.

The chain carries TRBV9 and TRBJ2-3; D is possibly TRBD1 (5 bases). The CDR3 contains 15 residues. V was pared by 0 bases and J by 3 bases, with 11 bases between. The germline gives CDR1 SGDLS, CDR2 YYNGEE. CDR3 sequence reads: CASSVGPQGTDTQYF. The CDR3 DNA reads TGTGCCAGCAGCGTAGGGCCCCAGGGTACAGATACGCAGTATTTT.

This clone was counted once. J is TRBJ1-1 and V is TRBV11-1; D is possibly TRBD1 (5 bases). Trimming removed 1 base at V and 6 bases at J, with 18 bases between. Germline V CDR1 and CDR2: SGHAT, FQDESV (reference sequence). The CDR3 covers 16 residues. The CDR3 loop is CASSLGTPYSGAEAFF. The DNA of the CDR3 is TGTGCCAGCAGCTTAGGGACACCCTACTCTGGCGCTGAAGCTTTCTTT.

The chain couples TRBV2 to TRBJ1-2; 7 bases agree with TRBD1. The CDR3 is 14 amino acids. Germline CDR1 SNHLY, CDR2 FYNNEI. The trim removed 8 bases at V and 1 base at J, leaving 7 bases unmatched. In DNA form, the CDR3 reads TGTGCCAGCGCCGGGGACAGCTTTAACTATGGCTACACCTTC. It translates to CASAGDSFNYGYTF.

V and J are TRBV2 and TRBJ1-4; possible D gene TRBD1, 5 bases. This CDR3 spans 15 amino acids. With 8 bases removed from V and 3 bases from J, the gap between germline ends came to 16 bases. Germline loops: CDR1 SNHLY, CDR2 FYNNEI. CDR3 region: CASEVLGHSNEKLFF. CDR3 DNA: TGTGCCAGCGAAGTTCTAGGACACTCTAATGAAAAACTGTTTTTT.

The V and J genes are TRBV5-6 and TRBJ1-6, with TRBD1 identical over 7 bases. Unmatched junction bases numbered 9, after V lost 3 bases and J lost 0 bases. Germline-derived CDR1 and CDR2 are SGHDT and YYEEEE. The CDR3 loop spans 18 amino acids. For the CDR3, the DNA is TGTGCCAGCAGCTCCCCGGGACAGAGAAGCTCCTATAATTCACCCCTCCACTTT. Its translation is CASSSPGQRSSYNSPLHF.

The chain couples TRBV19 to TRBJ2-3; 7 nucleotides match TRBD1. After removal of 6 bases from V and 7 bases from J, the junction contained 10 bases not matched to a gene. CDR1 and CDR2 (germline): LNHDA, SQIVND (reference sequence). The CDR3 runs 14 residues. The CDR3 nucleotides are TGTGCCAGTAGCTCCCCGGGACAGCGTAATACGCAGTATTTT. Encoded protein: CASSSPGQRNTQYF.

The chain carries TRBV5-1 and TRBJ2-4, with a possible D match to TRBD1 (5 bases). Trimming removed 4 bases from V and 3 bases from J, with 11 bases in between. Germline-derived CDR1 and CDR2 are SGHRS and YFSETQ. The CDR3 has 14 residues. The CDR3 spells CASSLTVDKNIQYF. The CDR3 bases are TGCGCCAGCAGCCTGACAGTAGACAAAAACATTCAGTACTTC.

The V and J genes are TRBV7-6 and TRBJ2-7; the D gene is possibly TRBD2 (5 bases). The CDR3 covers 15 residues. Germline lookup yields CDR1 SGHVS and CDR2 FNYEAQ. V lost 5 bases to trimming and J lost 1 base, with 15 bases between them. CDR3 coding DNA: TGTGCCAGCAGCCCTCAAGCGGCGCGATCCTACGAGCAGTACTTC. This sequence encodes CASSPQAARSYEQYF.

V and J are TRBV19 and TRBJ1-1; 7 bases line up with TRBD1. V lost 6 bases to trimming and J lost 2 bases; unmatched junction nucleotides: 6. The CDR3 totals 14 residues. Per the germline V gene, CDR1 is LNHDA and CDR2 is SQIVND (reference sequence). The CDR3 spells CASSRGQTNTEAFF. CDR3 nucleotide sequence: TGTGCCAGTAGCCGGGGACAGACCAACACTGAAGCTTTCTTT.

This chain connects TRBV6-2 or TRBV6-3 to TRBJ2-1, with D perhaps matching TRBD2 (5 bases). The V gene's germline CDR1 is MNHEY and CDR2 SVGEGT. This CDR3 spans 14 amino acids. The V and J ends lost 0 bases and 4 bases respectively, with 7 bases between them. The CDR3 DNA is TGTGCCAGCAGTTACTCGAGGGTATACAATGAGCAGTTCTTC. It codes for CASSYSRVYNEQFF.

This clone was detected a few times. CDR3 sequence (DNA): TGTGCCAGCAGTTATGGGGATAGACAGGGGGCAACCTCCTACGAGCAGTACTTC. This codes for CASSYGDRQGATSYEQYF. This sequence joins TRBV6-7 and TRBJ2-7; TRBD1 matches at 10 bases. TRBV6-7 is sorted into the ORF group, with uncertain function. The V segment lost 3 bases and the J segment 0 bases; nucleotides outside the gene matches: 11. The CDR3 is 18 amino acids.

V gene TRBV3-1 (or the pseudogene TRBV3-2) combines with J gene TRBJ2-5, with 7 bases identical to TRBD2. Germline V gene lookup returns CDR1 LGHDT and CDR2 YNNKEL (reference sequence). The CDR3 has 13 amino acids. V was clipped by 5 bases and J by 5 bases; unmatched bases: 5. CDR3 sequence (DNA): TGTGCCAGCAGCGGGGCCGGGGGGGAGACCCAGTACTTC. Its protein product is CASSGAGGETQYF.

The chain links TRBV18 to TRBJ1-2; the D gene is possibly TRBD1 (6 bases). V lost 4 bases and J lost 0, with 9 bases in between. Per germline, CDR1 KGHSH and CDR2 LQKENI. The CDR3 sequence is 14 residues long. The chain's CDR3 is CASSHDRTNYGYTF. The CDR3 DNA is TGTGCCAGCTCACACGACAGGACTAACTATGGCTACACCTTC.